The 3 T cell receptor beta chains given below trace back to one sample, sequenced in a study of regulatory T cells in long-lasting Graves disease. For TCR beta, libraries came from iRepertoire HTBI primers and Arm-PCR of CDR3 regions. TCRdb called the multiplex PCR reads again in MiXCR, with one record for every CDR3 protein. This table holds 400,000 or so distinct CDR3 sequences, less than 25% found once. Stated time point: persistent/refractory GD, antithyroid drugs over 5 years with positive TRAb. Extracted RNA from PBMCs served as the source of the TCR library. Sequenced here: peripheral blood mononuclear cells (PBMCs), sampled when the disease was refractory, from a patient treated with antithyroid drugs. The receptors were sampled from a female donor with Graves disease.

This clonotype was seen ten or more times. At one boundary the junction diverges from the germline segment, which might be a read error. The chain recombines TRBV24-1 with TRBJ1-1; D unclear. The CDR3 is made up of 15 amino acids. CDR1 and CDR2 (germline): KGHDR, SFDVKD. Here the CDR3 reads CATSDFFKPNSEAFF. The CDR3, as DNA: TGTGCCACCAGTGATTTCTTTAAACCTAACAGTGAAGCTTTCTTT.

This sequence joins TRBV15 and TRBJ2-7; D gene uncertain. The CDR3 totals 15 residues. The V end was cut by 0 bases, the J end by 6 bases, with 15 bases between. Germline CDR1 LNHNV, CDR2 YYDKDF (reference sequence). CDR3 nucleotide sequence: TGTGCCACCAGCAGAGATTGGTTCCCCGCCGCCGAGCAGTACTTC. This sequence encodes CATSRDWFPAAEQYF.

This chain connects TRBV12-3 or TRBV12-4 to TRBJ2-7; 9 positions agree with TRBD2. The length of the CDR3 is 14 residues. The trim removed 4 bases at V and 4 bases at J, leaving 5 bases unmatched. The CDR3 DNA reads as TGTGCCAGCAGTTCAATGACTAGCGGATACGAGCAGTACTTC. Its protein is CASSSMTSGYEQYF.